Listed here are 18 T cell receptor beta chains from one sample, sequenced in a study of OX40 agonist ivuxolimab in advanced cancers. TCRdb's table, derived via immunoSEQ multiplex PCR, lists solely in-frame clones and lacks some. Among around 76,000 clones listed, roughly 86% were seen once. Source: CD4+ or CD8+ T cells sorted from blood, taken in a trial of the OX40 agonist ivuxolimab. The receptors come from an adult with an advanced solid tumor such as melanoma, head and neck, liver or kidney cancer.

The chain couples TRBV19 to TRBJ2-3; TRBD2 matches at 12 bases. V lost 5 bases to trimming and J lost 5 bases; unmatched junction nucleotides: 14. This CDR3 spans 18 amino acids. Germline V CDR1 and CDR2: LNHDA, SQIVND (reference sequence). The CDR3 here is CASSPTFIQGLAGDTQYF. The CDR3, as DNA: TGTGCCAGTAGTCCTACGTTCATTCAGGGACTAGCGGGAGATACGCAGTATTTT.

The chain couples TRBV2 to TRBJ2-6; perhaps TRBD2 as D (5 bases). Germline CDR1 reads SNHLY; CDR2 reads FYNNEI. CDR3 size: 15 residues. V was cut by 7 bases and J by 4 bases, with 14 bases left in between. CDR3 amino acids: CASTGPRAGANVLTF. In DNA form, the CDR3 reads TGTGCCAGCACTGGCCCGAGGGCCGGGGCCAACGTCCTGACTTTC.

The CDR3 protein is CASSLVAGVFYEQYF. CDR3 DNA: TGCGCCAGCAGCTTGGTAGCGGGAGTCTTCTACGAGCAGTACTTC. This chain connects TRBV5-1 to TRBJ2-7; TRBD2 aligns across 9 bases. Germline trimming cut 0 bases from V and 3 bases from J; bases unmatched to any gene: 4. In germline, CDR1 is SGHRS, CDR2 YFSETQ. The CDR3 runs to 15 residues.

The CDR3 sequence is CASSFSVENEQFF. The DNA for the CDR3 is TGTGCCAGCAGCTTTTCGGTAGAAAATGAGCAGTTCTTC. V usage is TRBV7-3 and J usage is TRBJ2-1; D remains ambiguous. The CDR3 sequence is 13 residues long. V was pared by 3 bases and J by 7 bases, with 10 bases between. The V gene's germline CDR1 is SGHTA and CDR2 FQGTGA.

This clone was counted a single time. The J gene is TRBJ2-1, the V gene TRBV7-2, with 8 bases matching TRBD2. The CDR3 is 15 residues long. The V and J ends lost 0 bases and 2 bases, in that order; junction bases with no gene match: 0. Germline CDR1 is SGHTA and CDR2 is FQGNSA. The CDR3 reads CASSLARGAYNEQFF. As DNA, the CDR3 is TGTGCCAGCAGCTTAGCGCGGGGGGCCTACAATGAGCAGTTCTTC.

This sequence joins TRBV4-2 and TRBJ1-4; D unresolved. V was cut by 3 bases and J by 0 bases, with 14 bases left in between. This CDR3 has 17 residues. CDR1 is LGHNA and CDR2 is YNFKEQ in the germline V gene. The CDR3 DNA is TGTGCCAGCAGCCAGGGTGAAGGAACCCCAACTAATGAAAAACTGTTTTTT. Translating it yields CASSQGEGTPTNEKLFF.

This clone was counted once. This chain connects TRBV6-6 to TRBJ1-1; 8 bases align to TRBD1. Germline CDR1 MNHNY, CDR2 SVGAGI (reference sequence). The CDR3 has 16 residues. The J segment lost 0 bases and the V segment lost 6 bases, leaving 9 bases of the junction unmatched. This chain's CDR3 is CASSHTRTGLNTEAFF. The CDR3 DNA is TGTGCCAGCAGCCATACACGGACAGGGTTGAACACTGAAGCTTTCTTT.

The rearrangement uses TRBV5-1 and TRBJ2-2; D is unclear. Trimming stripped 2 bases from V and 4 bases from J, with 6 bases between. Germline CDR1 is SGHRS and CDR2 is YFSETQ. The CDR3 covers 13 residues. The CDR3 reads CASSLGITGELFF. The CDR3 DNA is TGCGCCAGCAGCTTAGGAATCACCGGGGAGCTGTTTTTT. Using reference TRBV5-1 and TRBJ2-2 for the parts outside the CDR3, the full variable domain is KAGVTQTPRYLIKTRGQQVTLSCSPISGHRSVSWYQQTPGQGLQFLFEYFSETQRNKGNFPGRFSGRQFSNSRSEMNVSTLELGDSALYLCASSLGITGELFFGEGSRLTVL.

This chain links TRBV9 with TRBJ1-2, with D perhaps TRBD1 (5 bases). The CDR3 is 14 residues long. V lost 0 bases, J lost 3 bases, and 9 bases lay in between. Germline lookup yields CDR1 SGDLS and CDR2 YYNGEE. The CDR3 DNA sequence: TGTGCCAGCAGCGTAGGGGGCAGGGACTATGGCTACACCTTC. Residues: CASSVGGRDYGYTF.

This clone has a single count. This chain links TRBV5-1 with TRBJ2-1, with 8 bases that match TRBD1. Germline V lookup: CDR1 SGHRS, CDR2 YFSETQ. The CDR3 is made up of 14 amino acids. With 2 bases clipped from V and 6 bases from J, the junction kept 4 bases outside the gene matches. The CDR3 DNA follows: TGCGCCAGCAGCTTAGGACAGGGCAGCAATGAGCAGTTCTTC. This codes for CASSLGQGSNEQFF.

The chain recombines TRBV7-3 with TRBJ1-2; 7 bases agree with TRBD1. Germline assignment: CDR1 SGHTA and CDR2 FQGTGA. Trimming at V came to 7 bases and at J to 4 bases, leaving 9 bases not matched to a gene. This CDR3 region has 14 residues. Here the CDR3 reads CASIRDRASYGYTF. CDR3 nucleotide sequence: TGTGCCAGCATCCGCGACAGGGCCAGCTATGGCTACACCTTC.

The CDR3 DNA reads TGTGCCAGCAGACTCTTGGGCGAGATTTCAGATACGCAGTATTTT. It yields the protein CASRLLGEISDTQYF. The J gene is TRBJ2-3, the V gene TRBV27; D gene ambiguous. Germline CDR1 is MNHEY and CDR2 is SMNVEV (reference sequence). This CDR3 comprises 15 residues. The V and J ends lost 6 bases and 4 bases respectively, with 17 bases between them.

The chain employs TRBV5-1 and TRBJ2-7, with D perhaps matching TRBD1 (6 bases). CDR3 size: 14 residues. Trimming pared 4 bases from V and 6 bases from J, leaving 17 bases between. Germline lookup yields CDR1 SGHRS and CDR2 YFSETQ. The CDR3 nucleotides are TGCGCCAGCAGCCCTCAGGGGTCCCCCTGCGAGCAGTACTTC. Encoded protein: CASSPQGSPCEQYF.

The V and J genes are TRBV5-1 and TRBJ2-7; D gene ambiguous. V lost 0 bases to trimming and J lost 4 bases, with 5 bases between them. The CDR3 has 12 amino acids. Germline-derived CDR1 and CDR2 are SGHRS and YFSETQ. CDR3 loop: CASSLDYYEQYF. For the CDR3, the DNA is TGCGCCAGCAGCTTGGACTATTACGAGCAGTACTTC.

The chain recombines TRBV7-2 with TRBJ1-3; D uncertain. Germline lookup yields CDR1 SGHTA and CDR2 FQGNSA. The ends were cut back, 6 bases at V and 3 bases at J, with 6 bases in the middle. CDR3 length equals 12 residues. The DNA of the CDR3 is TGTGCCAGCAGATACAGTGGAAACACCATATATTTT. Residues: CASRYSGNTIYF.

V and J are TRBV7-3 and TRBJ2-3; D is ambiguous. The CDR3 contains 14 residues. V lost 4 bases and J 1 base, leaving 9 bases between the germline ends. Germline V gene data show CDR1 as SGHTA and CDR2 as FQGTGA. Here the CDR3 reads CASSSRPGTDTQYF. The DNA of the CDR3 is TGTGCCAGCAGCTCGCGACCCGGCACAGATACGCAGTATTTT.

The gene calls are TRBV29-1 and TRBJ1-4, with D maybe TRBD1 (5 bases). Germline V lookup: CDR1 SQVTM, CDR2 ANQGSEA. V was trimmed by 2 bases and J by 6 bases, leaving 13 bases between them. The CDR3 extends over 14 amino acids. The CDR3 reads CSVELRGRDEKLFF. CDR3 nucleotides: TGCAGCGTTGAATTGCGGGGGAGAGATGAAAAACTGTTTTTT. Drawing the rest from reference TRBV29-1 and TRBJ1-4, the complete variable domain is SAVISQKPSRDICQRGTSLTIQCQVDSQVTMMFWYRQQPGQSLTLIATANQGSEATYESGFVIDKFPISRPNLTFSTLTVSNMSPEDSSIYLCSVELRGRDEKLFFGSGTQLSVL.

V gene TRBV2 combines with J gene TRBJ1-5; D remains ambiguous. The V end was cut by 3 bases, the J end by 3 bases, with 12 bases between. Per the germline V gene, CDR1 is SNHLY and CDR2 is FYNNEI. The CDR3 is 15 residues long. CDR3 residues: CASSDMVFLNQPQHF. The CDR3 bases are TGTGCCAGCAGTGACATGGTCTTCCTCAATCAGCCCCAGCATTTT.